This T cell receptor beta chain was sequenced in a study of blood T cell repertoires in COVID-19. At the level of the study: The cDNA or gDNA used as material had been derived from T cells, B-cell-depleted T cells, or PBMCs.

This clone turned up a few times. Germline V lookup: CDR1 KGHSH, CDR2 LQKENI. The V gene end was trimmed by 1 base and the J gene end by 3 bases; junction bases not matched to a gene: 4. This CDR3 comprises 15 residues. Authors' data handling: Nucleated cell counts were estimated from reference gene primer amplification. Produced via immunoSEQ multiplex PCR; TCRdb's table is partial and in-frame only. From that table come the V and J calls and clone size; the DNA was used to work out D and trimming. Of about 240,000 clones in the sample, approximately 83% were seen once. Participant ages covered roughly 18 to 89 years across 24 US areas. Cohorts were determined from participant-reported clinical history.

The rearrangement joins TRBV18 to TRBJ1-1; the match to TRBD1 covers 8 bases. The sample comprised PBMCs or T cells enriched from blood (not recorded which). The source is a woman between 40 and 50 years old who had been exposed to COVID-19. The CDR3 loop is CASSPLDRGDTEAFF. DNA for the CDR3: TGTGCCAGCTCACCACTCGACAGGGGAGACACTGAAGCTTTCTTT.